These T cell receptor beta chains were read from a single sample in a study of cytomegalovirus exposure and HLA in healthy donors. Assay used: immunoSEQ multiplex PCR; TCRdb lists only in-frame clones, some missing. Of 150,000 to 200,000 clones in the sample, around 85% were seen once. Material: PBMCs. The receptors stem from a man aged 18 to 35 in good health and CMV-seronegative. The CDR3 runs from the conserved cysteine through the conserved F or W. A D gene is named only where the DNA matches it firmly. Size values are once, few and many counts, or a class for expanded clones, and some rows have none.

J gene,clone size,CDR3 length,V gene,D gene,CDR3 protein,CDR3 DNA
TRBJ2-2,-,14,TRBV11-2,-,CASSQGRNTGELFF,TGTGCCAGCAGCCAGGGTCGGAACACCGGGGAGCTGTTTTTT
TRBJ2-3,many,15,TRBV6-1,TRBD2,CASSEKAGGPDTQYF,TGTGCCAGCAGTGAAAAAGCGGGGGGGCCAGATACGCAGTATTTT
TRBJ1-4,once,16,TRBV11-3,-,CASSKDRITTNEKLFF,TGTGCCAGCAGCAAAGACAGGATCACAACTAATGAAAAACTGTTTTTT
TRBJ2-1,-,14,TRBV11-3,-,CASSLDSQGPEQFF,TGTGCCAGCAGCTTAGATTCCCAGGGTCCTGAGCAGTTCTTC
TRBJ2-5,-,14,TRBV5-1,-,CASSLGSGDETQYF,TGCGCCAGCAGCTTGGGTTCAGGGGATGAGACCCAGTACTTC
TRBJ1-1,-,12,TRBV28,-,CASTLKTTEAFF,TGTGCCAGCACTCTTAAAACAACTGAAGCTTTCTTT
TRBJ2-3,-,15,TRBV7-8,-,CASSLGQVITDTQYF,TGTGCCAGCAGCTTAGGACAGGTCATCACAGATACGCAGTATTTT
TRBJ2-3,few,12,TRBV6-5,-,CASSSGTDTQYF,TGTGCCAGCAGTAGCGGAACAGATACGCAGTATTTT
TRBJ2-1,-,15,TRBV6-1,TRBD1,CASSEDRGLYNEQFF,TGTGCCAGCAGTGAAGACAGGGGGCTCTACAATGAGCAGTTCTTC
TRBJ2-7,few,11,TRBV29-1,-,CSVDQVGEQYF,TGCAGCGTTGACCAGGTTGGCGAGCAGTACTTC
TRBJ2-1,-,13,TRBV7-9,-,CASSQTVLDEQFF,TGTGCCAGCAGCCAAACGGTACTAGATGAGCAGTTCTTC
TRBJ2-5,-,15,TRBV5-6,TRBD2,CASSLVAGGGETQYF,TGTGCCAGCAGCTTGGTTGCGGGGGGCGGGGAGACCCAGTACTTC
TRBJ1-1,-,13,TRBV12-5,-,CASGFHTGTEAFF,TGTGCTAGTGGTTTTCATACGGGGACTGAAGCTTTCTTT
TRBJ2-1,-,22,TRBV19,TRBD1,CASSIDPLPGQPYWSSYNEQFF,TGTGCCAGTAGTATAGATCCCTTACCGGGACAGCCGTACTGGAGCTCCTACAATGAGCAGTTCTTC
TRBJ1-5,-,16,TRBV27,-,CASRGGVSDSNQPQHF,TGTGCCAGCAGGGGAGGGGTTTCGGATAGCAATCAGCCCCAGCATTTT
TRBJ2-5,-,15,TRBV9,-,CASSVVGTWRETQYF,TGTGCCAGCAGCGTAGTAGGAACCTGGAGGGAGACCCAGTACTTC
TRBJ2-3,-,13,TRBV10-3,-,CAITGGSTDTQYF,TGTGCCATCACAGGTGGGAGCACAGATACGCAGTATTTT
TRBJ2-2,-,17,TRBV7-6,TRBD2,CASSLSSGGPNTGELFF,TGTGCCAGCAGCTTAAGTAGCGGGGGGCCGAACACCGGGGAGCTGTTTTTT
TRBJ2-2,-,16,TRBV4-3,-,CASSQDRGANTGELFF,TGCGCCAGCAGCCAAGATCGAGGAGCTAACACCGGGGAGCTGTTTTTT
TRBJ1-2,-,16,TRBV2,-,CASRREGAVSGYGYTF,TGTGCCAGCAGGCGGGAGGGTGCAGTTTCGGGATATGGCTACACCTTC
TRBJ1-6,-,18,TRBV7-2,TRBD1,CASSLVRTGQGRGGSLHF,TGTGCCAGCAGCTTAGTAAGGACAGGGCAAGGTCGGGGTGGGTCCCTCCACTTT
TRBJ1-1,-,15,TRBV7-9,-,CSSSSGSTVNTEAFF,TGTTCCAGCAGCTCCGGGTCTACGGTGAACACTGAAGCTTTCTTT
TRBJ2-2,-,18,TRBV5-1,TRBD1,CASSLPSTGGAGDGELFF,TGCGCCAGCAGCTTGCCCTCGACAGGGGGGGCCGGGGACGGGGAGCTGTTTTTT
TRBJ2-3,once,16,TRBV5-6,-,CASSTAGGAITDTQYF,TGTGCCAGCAGCACCGCGGGCGGGGCTATCACAGATACGCAGTATTTT
TRBJ2-1,-,14,TRBV4-3,TRBD2,CASSQDRLAGEQFF,TGCGCCAGCAGCCAAGATCGCCTAGCGGGGGAGCAGTTCTTC
TRBJ2-4,-,16,TRBV6-6,-,CASSYPPTGAKNIQYF,TGTGCCAGCAGTTACCCCCCAACAGGGGCCAAAAACATTCAGTACTTC
TRBJ2-5,-,17,TRBV29-1,TRBD1,CSVEGGDRGRRGGTQYF,TGCAGCGTTGAAGGGGGTGACAGGGGGCGCCGAGGAGGGACCCAGTACTTC
TRBJ2-7,-,14,TRBV28,TRBD1,CASGPTGVLYEQYF,TGTGCCAGCGGTCCGACAGGGGTATTGTACGAGCAGTACTTC
TRBJ2-7,-,14,TRBV29-1,TRBD1,CSVVKGQGAYEQYF,TGCAGCGTTGTAAAAGGACAGGGGGCCTACGAGCAGTACTTC
TRBJ2-7,-,16,TRBV7-6,TRBD2,CASSLELAGGTYEQYF,TGTGCCAGCAGCTTAGAGCTAGCGGGAGGGACCTACGAGCAGTACTTC
TRBJ2-1,-,18,TRBV5-1,TRBD2,CASSSGLAGGLLSNEQFF,TGCGCCAGCAGCTCTGGACTAGCGGGAGGGCTGTTAAGCAATGAGCAGTTCTTC
TRBJ2-7,-,14,TRBV6-5,TRBD2,CASSSTSVGYEQYF,TGTGCCAGCAGTTCGACTAGCGTCGGCTACGAGCAGTACTTC
TRBJ1-4,-,11,TRBV20-1,-,CSARHSEKLFF,TGCAGTGCCAGACATAGTGAAAAACTGTTTTTT
TRBJ1-2,-,18,TRBV13,TRBD1,CASSSPGQGRVSNYGYTF,TGTGCCAGCAGCTCCCCGGGACAGGGAAGGGTGTCTAACTATGGCTACACCTTC
TRBJ2-7,-,13,TRBV11-2,-,CASEGGGKYEQYF,TGTGCCAGCGAAGGGGGGGGGAAGTACGAGCAGTACTTC
TRBJ2-7,-,15,TRBV10-1,-,CASRAPGCCSYEQYF,TGCGCCAGCAGAGCCCCGGGATGCTGCTCCTACGAGCAGTACTTC
TRBJ1-1,-,13,TRBV4-3,-,CASSQDWGSRAFF,TGCGCCAGCAGCCAAGATTGGGGCAGTCGGGCTTTCTTT
TRBJ2-7,few,15,TRBV23-1,TRBD1,CASSYRRTGGDEQYF,TGCGCCAGCAGTTACCGACGGACAGGGGGCGACGAGCAGTACTTC
TRBJ2-7,-,14,TRBV4-1,-,CASSQAGNAYEQYF,TGCGCCAGCAGCCAAGCAGGGAATGCCTACGAGCAGTACTTC
TRBJ1-4,-,15,TRBV27,-,CASSSQGSTNEKLFF,TGTGCCAGCAGTTCTCAGGGGTCGACTAATGAAAAACTGTTTTTT
TRBJ2-5,-,14,TRBV6-1,-,CASRLSGGQETQYF,TGTGCCAGCAGACTTAGCGGAGGGCAAGAGACCCAGTACTTC